The sequence of this T cell receptor beta chain was determined in a study of cytomegalovirus exposure and HLA in healthy donors. Study summary: A prior analysis found some 110 million unique TCR beta sequences from 150 million to 200 million T cells. Study outcomes and limitations: Differences between HLA loci emerged in a later analysis of TCR association rates, with DRB1 most and HLA-C fewest. Presence/absence analyses took donor sequencing depth as roughly uniform.

It was with 60 Vbeta and 13 Jbeta primers that the PCR ran. Method: immunoSEQ multiplex PCR; TCRdb's copy keeps in-frame clones and lacks some. This sample's table has approximately 50,000 clones. Worth noting for this clone: What it binds is not known.

This CDR3 spans 13 amino acids. The V gene end was trimmed by 7 bases and the J gene end by 5 bases; junction bases not matched to a gene: 4. Germline V gene data show CDR1 as SEHNR and CDR2 as FQNEAQ (reference sequence). This sequence joins TRBV7-9 and TRBJ1-1; TRBD1 agrees at 10 bases. Material: PBMCs. The sequence derives from a female donor in good health and CMV-seronegative. CDR3 nucleotides: TGTGCCAGCATGGACAGGGGGTATACTGAAGCTTTCTTT. Its protein is CASMDRGYTEAFF.